This T cell receptor (beta chain) was profiled in a study of blood T cell repertoires in COVID-19. Across the whole study: Sources were T cells, B-cell-depleted T cells, or PBMCs; the material itself was cDNA or gDNA.

Sequenced by immunoSEQ multiplex PCR; TCRdb stores in-frame clones only, minus some. The sample lists approximately 250,000 clones, 75% to 90% occurring once. Trimming removed 2 bases at V and 5 bases at J, with 12 bases between. CDR3 length: 13 amino acids. In germline, CDR1 is GTSNPN, CDR2 SVGIG (reference sequence). The chain recombines TRBV30 with TRBJ1-1; D remains unclear. This TCR derives from a man under 40 who had recovered from COVID-19. The sequencing sample was made of peripheral blood. The CDR3 protein is CAWSLSTGTEAFF. The CDR3, as DNA: TGTGCCTGGAGTCTATCGACCGGGACTGAAGCTTTCTTT.